The source of this TCR beta chain is a study of blood T cell repertoires in COVID-19. Repertoires were generated with immunoSEQ multiplex PCR, while TCRdb's copy carries only in-frame clones and drops some. Of about 140,000 clones listed, approximately 80% are singletons. The table lists this clone with many counts. This sequence was found in a human donor in a cohort sampled during active COVID-19. Source material: peripheral blood.

CDR3 residues: CASSRQAGSYEQYF. DNA of the CDR3: TGCGCCAGCAGCCGGCAGGCAGGCTCCTACGAGCAGTACTTC. The rearrangement links TRBV4-3 to TRBJ2-7; D unclear. The V end lost 4 bases, the J end lost 0 bases, and 10 bases lay between the germline ends. This CDR3 comprises 14 residues. The germline CDR1 and CDR2 sequences are LGHNA and YSLEER.